The 14 T cell receptor beta chains presented below share a single source sample, sequenced in a study of molecular identifiers for immune sequencing clone quantification. TCRdb reanalysed the PCR reads using MiXCR and keeps one entry per CDR3 protein. The data show approximately 60,000 distinct CDR3 sequences, 15% to 20% seen once. The sequenced sample was naive CD8+ T cells from blood, with Jurkat cell RNA spiked in. Subset in this sample: FACS-sorted CD8+CD4-CCR7+CD45RA+ naive T cells. Every receptor here comes from a human donor in good health. Some libraries in this study had Jurkat cell RNA spiked in.

The chain links TRBV6-5 to TRBJ2-1, with D perhaps assigned TRBD1 or TRBD2 (5 bases each). This CDR3 is 13 amino acids long. V was pared by 6 bases and J by 9 bases, with 15 bases between. Germline CDR1 MNHEY, CDR2 SVGAGI. The CDR3 DNA follows: TGTGCCAGCAGCCGGGACCAAAACAGTGAGCAGTTCTTC. Amino acid sequence: CASSRDQNSEQFF.

The V call is TRBV5-1, the J call TRBJ2-7; maybe TRBD1 (5 bases). Germline V gene lookup returns CDR1 SGHRS and CDR2 YFSETQ. The length of the CDR3 is 13 residues. With 4 bases removed from V and 0 bases from J, the gap between germline ends came to 8 bases. CDR3 sequence (DNA): TGCGCCAGCAGCGACAGTAGCTCCTACGAGCAGTACTTC. Encoded protein: CASSDSSSYEQYF.

This clonotype appeared many times. This rearrangement joins TRBV4-1 to TRBJ1-1, with D unresolved. Germline CDR1 and CDR2: MGHRA and YSYEKL. The CDR3 consists of 13 residues. The germline V and J ends were trimmed by 4 bases and 6 bases, with 12 bases remaining between them. CDR3 amino acids: CASSPILNPEAFF. In nucleotides, the CDR3 is TGCGCCAGCAGCCCGATCTTAAACCCTGAAGCTTTCTTT.

The sample holds a few counts of this clonotype. This sequence joins TRBV6-5 and TRBJ2-1; 7 nucleotides line up with TRBD2. The length of the CDR3 is 15 residues. Per the germline V gene, CDR1 is MNHEY and CDR2 is SVGAGI. The J segment lost 7 bases and the V segment lost 6 bases, leaving 12 bases of the junction unmatched. CDR3 nucleotide sequence: TGTGCCAGCAGCCGCCCGAGGGCGGGAGAAAATGAGCAGTTCTTC. This encodes CASSRPRAGENEQFF.

This clonotype was picked up many times. The rearrangement joins TRBV6-5 to TRBJ1-5; D remains unclear. The CDR3 consists of 14 residues. V lost 5 bases to trimming and J lost 4 bases, with 12 bases between them. Germline V lookup: CDR1 MNHEY, CDR2 SVGAGI. This chain's CDR3 is CASSPSTSNQPQHF. Written as DNA, the CDR3 is TGTGCCAGCAGTCCTTCGACAAGTAATCAGCCCCAGCATTTT.

The table lists this clonotype with many counts. This chain links TRBV30 with TRBJ1-3, with a possible D match to TRBD1 (6 bases). Per the germline V gene, CDR1 is GTSNPN and CDR2 is SVGIG (reference sequence). The CDR3 contains 14 residues. V shed 1 base and J shed 0 bases, with 7 bases lying between them. As DNA, the CDR3 is TGTGCCTGGAGTGGGACAGTCTCTGGAAACACCATATATTTT. Protein sequence: CAWSGTVSGNTIYF. Together with reference TRBV30 and TRBJ1-3, the CDR3 gives the full variable domain: SQTIHQWPATLVQPVGSPLSLECTVEGTSNPNLYWYRQAAGRGLQLLFYSVGIGQISSEVPQNLSASRPQDRQFILSSKKLLLSDSGFYLCAWSGTVSGNTIYFGEGSWLTVV.

In regard to this clonotype: A read error may explain this, as a much larger clone is one base away. The V call is TRBV27, the J call TRBJ2-1; 7 bases fit TRBD2. The CDR3 loop spans 13 amino acids. V trimming: 5 bases; J trimming: 10 bases; junction bases outside the gene matches: 8. CDR1 is MNHEY and CDR2 is SMNVEV in the germline V gene (reference sequence). The CDR3: CASSIGEGVEQFF. CDR3 coding DNA: TGTGCCAGCAGTATTGGGGAGGGTGTCGAGCAGTTCTTC.

Many counts were recorded for this clonotype. This rearrangement joins TRBV30 to TRBJ2-2; D uncertain. V was cut by 6 bases and J by 2 bases, with 7 bases left in between. This CDR3 has 12 residues. The V gene's germline CDR1 is GTSNPN and CDR2 SVGIG (reference sequence). The CDR3 reads CACAGNTGELFF. CDR3 coding DNA: TGTGCCTGCGCCGGAAACACCGGGGAGCTGTTTTTT. The full variable domain, with the rest looked up from reference TRBV30 and TRBJ2-2, is SQTIHQWPATLVQPVGSPLSLECTVEGTSNPNLYWYRQAAGRGLQLLFYSVGIGQISSEVPQNLSASRPQDRQFILSSKKLLLSDSGFYLCACAGNTGELFFGEGSRLTVL.

This clonotype was recorded many times. V gene TRBV7-8 combines with J gene TRBJ2-3; 8 nucleotides line up with TRBD2. V was clipped by 5 bases and J by 1 base; unmatched bases: 8. Germline values: CDR1 SGHVS, CDR2 FQNEAQ. The CDR3 extends over 16 amino acids. The CDR3 coding sequence is TGTGCCAGCAGCCAAACTAGCGGAGGCGGCACAGATACGCAGTATTTT. It translates to CASSQTSGGGTDTQYF. The entire variable domain, with the rest obtained from reference TRBV7-8 and TRBJ2-3, is as follows: GAGVSQSPRYKVAKRGQDVALRCDPISGHVSLFWYQQALGQGPEFLTYFQNEAQLDKSGLPSDRFFAERPEGSVSTLKIQRTQQEDSAVYLCASSQTSGGGTDTQYFGPGTRLTVL.

The chain recombines TRBV9 with TRBJ2-7; 7 positions agree with TRBD1. V lost 7 bases to trimming and J lost 2 bases; unmatched junction nucleotides: 18. There are 17 residues in the CDR3. Looked up from germline, CDR1 is SGDLS and CDR2 is YYNGEE. The CDR3 DNA reads TGTGCCAGCTCCGGTAAGCCGGTGGGGGACAGCCCCTACGAGCAGTACTTC. Protein: CASSGKPVGDSPYEQYF.

This clonotype appeared many times. This chain uses TRBV13 with TRBJ2-7, with D unclear. From germline, CDR1 is PRHDT and CDR2 FYEKMQ (reference sequence). Trimming removed 5 bases from V and 2 bases from J, with 4 bases in between. CDR3 length: 11 residues. CDR3 DNA: TGTGCCAGCAGCCCCGCCTACGAGCAGTACTTC. Its protein product is CASSPAYEQYF.

There are many counts of this clonotype. This chain uses TRBV5-5 with TRBJ2-7; 9 bases align to TRBD1. This CDR3 comprises 13 residues. The V segment lost 4 bases and the J segment 4 bases; nucleotides outside the gene matches: 3. In germline, CDR1 is SGHKS, CDR2 YYEKEE (reference sequence). The CDR3, as DNA: TGTGCCAGCAGCCTCGGGACAGGGTACGAGCAGTACTTC. As protein: CASSLGTGYEQYF. The full variable domain, rest sourced from reference TRBV5-5 and TRBJ2-7, is DAGVTQSPTHLIKTRGQQVTLRCSPISGHKSVSWYQQVLGQGPQFIFQYYEKEERGRGNFPDRFSARQFPNYSSELNVNALLLGDSALYLCASSLGTGYEQYFGPGTRLTVT.

This clonotype turned up a few times. The chain combines TRBV27 with TRBJ2-2; D is unresolved. In germline, CDR1 is MNHEY, CDR2 SMNVEV (reference sequence). The V and J ends lost 7 bases and 3 bases respectively, with 9 bases between them. The CDR3 is 13 amino acids. The DNA of the CDR3 is TGTGCCAGCACTCCAGGCGACACCGGGGAGCTGTTTTTT. Protein sequence: CASTPGDTGELFF.

This clonotype has more than one count but fewer than ten. The rearrangement links TRBV12-5 to TRBJ2-5; D not certain. This CDR3 has 13 amino acids. V lost 5 bases and J 0 bases, leaving 7 bases between the germline ends. The germline V gene encodes CDR1 LGHNT and CDR2 FRNRAP. The CDR3 DNA follows: TGTGCTAGTGGTCCGCCGAACCAAGAGACCCAGTACTTC. Translation gives CASGPPNQETQYF.